This TCR beta chain appears in the sequencing data of a study of siplizumab effects on memory and regulatory T cells. The J segment lost 5 bases and the V segment lost 6 bases, leaving 7 bases of the junction unmatched. This CDR3 is 13 amino acids long. The germline V gene encodes CDR1 ENHRY and CDR2 SYGVKD. Sequenced by immunoSEQ multiplex PCR; TCRdb stores in-frame clones only, minus some. The table shows 70,000 to 95,000 clones, with 95% to 97% occurring only once. The receptor was isolated from a human donor in good health. The specimen was naive CD4+ T cells sorted from blood. J is TRBJ2-7 and V is TRBV10-3; TRBD1 aligns across 7 bases. The CDR3 bases are TGTGCCATCAGATCCGACAGGGTAGACGAGCAGTACTTC. This sequence encodes CAIRSDRVDEQYF.